Listed below are T cell receptor beta chains from one sample, sequenced in a study of T-cell memory formation after mild COVID-19. MiXCR was run by TCRdb on the 5' RACE reads, yielding one entry per CDR3 protein. In the table there are around 200,000 distinct CDR3 sequences, roughly 23% of which are singletons. The sample consisted of PBMCs or a T cell subset sorted from them (not recorded which). The receptor set was obtained from an adult woman who had mild COVID-19 (a few samples of this study predate the infection). Cell type and time point are not known. Both conserved end residues are part of each CDR3. The order of the fields is D gene, V gene, J gene, clone size, CDR3 protein, CDR3 DNA. A D gene is named only where the DNA matches it firmly. A clone size is listed for some rows: how often the clone was seen (once, few, many), or a class if it is expanded.

d_gene: TRBD1
v_gene: TRBV9
j_gene: TRBJ2-2
abundance: NA
CDR3aa: CASSPTGVTNTGELFF
CDR3nt: TGTGCCAGCAGCCCTACAGGGGTTACGAACACCGGGGAGCTGTTTTTT

d_gene: NA
v_gene: TRBV6-6
j_gene: TRBJ2-3
abundance: NA
CDR3aa: CASSYSDRDWGPSTDTQYF
CDR3nt: TGTGCCAGCAGTTACTCTGACAGGGACTGGGGTCCTAGCACAGATACGCAGTATTTT

d_gene: NA
v_gene: TRBV7-2
j_gene: TRBJ2-3
abundance: few
CDR3aa: CASSLSMGLSTDTQYF
CDR3nt: TGTGCCAGCAGCTTGTCGATGGGACTCAGCACAGATACGCAGTATTTT

d_gene: NA
v_gene: TRBV9
j_gene: TRBJ1-1
abundance: NA
CDR3aa: CASSVGGEGTEAFF
CDR3nt: TGTGCCAGCAGCGTAGGGGGCGAGGGGACTGAAGCTTTCTTT

d_gene: TRBD1
v_gene: TRBV7-9
j_gene: TRBJ2-4
abundance: few
CDR3aa: CASSFPPSVQGADIQYF
CDR3nt: TGTGCCAGCAGCTTCCCCCCCAGTGTGCAGGGGGCAGACATTCAGTACTTC

d_gene: TRBD2
v_gene: TRBV20-1
j_gene: TRBJ2-1
abundance: many
CDR3aa: CSAGEGGIQSYNEQFF
CDR3nt: TGCAGTGCCGGAGAGGGAGGGATCCAATCCTACAATGAGCAGTTCTTC

d_gene: TRBD1
v_gene: TRBV5-1
j_gene: TRBJ2-3
abundance: few
CDR3aa: CASSPGQAGSDTQYF
CDR3nt: TGCGCCAGCAGCCCGGGACAGGCGGGATCAGATACGCAGTATTTT

d_gene: NA
v_gene: TRBV27
j_gene: TRBJ2-3
abundance: NA
CDR3aa: CASSPEGVADTQYF
CDR3nt: TGTGCCAGCAGTCCCGAGGGGGTAGCAGATACGCAGTATTTT

d_gene: NA
v_gene: TRBV7-9
j_gene: TRBJ1-5
abundance: many
CDR3aa: CASSLENQPQHF
CDR3nt: TGTGCCAGCAGCTTGGAGAATCAGCCCCAGCATTTT

d_gene: TRBD2
v_gene: TRBV27
j_gene: TRBJ2-5
abundance: many
CDR3aa: CASSLSPAGGQETQYF
CDR3nt: TGTGCCAGCAGTTTATCACCAGCGGGGGGCCAAGAGACCCAGTACTTC

d_gene: NA
v_gene: TRBV20-1
j_gene: TRBJ2-1
abundance: NA
CDR3aa: CSASRRGIYNEQFF
CDR3nt: TGCAGTGCTAGTCGGCGGGGCATCTACAATGAGCAGTTCTTC

d_gene: NA
v_gene: TRBV9
j_gene: TRBJ1-1
abundance: NA
CDR3aa: CASSASPGVTEAFF
CDR3nt: TGTGCCAGCAGCGCCTCACCTGGGGTTACTGAAGCTTTCTTT

d_gene: NA
v_gene: TRBV24-1
j_gene: TRBJ2-2
abundance: few
CDR3aa: CATSDNQWRDVTGELFF
CDR3nt: TGTGCCACCAGTGATAACCAGTGGCGGGATGTGACCGGGGAGCTGTTTTTT

d_gene: NA
v_gene: TRBV6-5
j_gene: TRBJ2-7
abundance: NA
CDR3aa: CASSIDGSSYEQYF
CDR3nt: TGTGCCAGCAGCATTGACGGTAGCTCCTACGAGCAGTACTTC

d_gene: TRBD2
v_gene: TRBV3-1
j_gene: TRBJ2-5
abundance: few
CDR3aa: CASSQDLGLAVETQYF
CDR3nt: TGTGCCAGCAGCCAAGATTTAGGACTAGCGGTGGAGACCCAGTACTTC

d_gene: TRBD2
v_gene: TRBV6-5
j_gene: TRBJ2-3
abundance: few
CDR3aa: CASSPYLGLAGDTQYF
CDR3nt: TGTGCCAGCAGTCCTTACCTGGGACTAGCGGGAGATACGCAGTATTTT

d_gene: TRBD1
v_gene: TRBV19
j_gene: TRBJ2-7
abundance: NA
CDR3aa: CASSIGTGESYEQYF
CDR3nt: TGTGCCAGTAGTATAGGGACAGGGGAGAGCTACGAGCAGTACTTC

d_gene: NA
v_gene: TRBV7-6
j_gene: TRBJ2-3
abundance: NA
CDR3aa: CASSLSSGGTSTDTQYF
CDR3nt: TGTGCCAGCAGCTTATCTTCTGGGGGGACTAGCACAGATACGCAGTATTTT

d_gene: TRBD1
v_gene: TRBV27
j_gene: TRBJ1-1
abundance: few
CDR3aa: CASSLSAGQLNTEAFF
CDR3nt: TGTGCCAGCAGTTTATCAGCGGGACAGCTGAACACTGAAGCTTTCTTT

d_gene: TRBD2
v_gene: TRBV29-1
j_gene: TRBJ2-3
abundance: many
CDR3aa: CSVEGLAQTRDTQYF
CDR3nt: TGCAGCGTTGAAGGACTAGCGCAAACTCGGGATACGCAGTATTTT

d_gene: NA
v_gene: TRBV5-1
j_gene: TRBJ1-4
abundance: few
CDR3aa: CASSLWGAVNEKLFF
CDR3nt: TGCGCCAGCAGCTTGTGGGGGGCCGTTAATGAAAAACTGTTTTTT

d_gene: TRBD1
v_gene: TRBV6-5
j_gene: TRBJ2-7
abundance: NA
CDR3aa: CACRTGYYEQYF
CDR3nt: TGTGCCTGTAGGACAGGGTACTACGAGCAGTACTTC

d_gene: NA
v_gene: TRBV7-8
j_gene: TRBJ2-1
abundance: NA
CDR3aa: CASSLVGRTYNEQFF
CDR3nt: TGTGCCAGCAGCTTGGTAGGTCGAACCTACAATGAGCAGTTCTTC

d_gene: TRBD1
v_gene: TRBV5-1
j_gene: TRBJ1-1
abundance: NA
CDR3aa: CASSLGDRGVVEAFF
CDR3nt: TGCGCCAGCAGCTTGGGAGACAGGGGGGTGGTTGAAGCTTTCTTT

d_gene: TRBD2
v_gene: TRBV27
j_gene: TRBJ2-7
abundance: NA
CDR3aa: CASSLSRTSGTGQYF
CDR3nt: TGTGCCAGCAGTTTATCGAGGACTAGCGGGACCGGGCAGTACTTC

d_gene: NA
v_gene: TRBV27
j_gene: TRBJ1-1
abundance: NA
CDR3aa: CASRVGRGTEAFF
CDR3nt: TGTGCCAGCAGAGTAGGGCGGGGGACTGAAGCTTTCTTT

d_gene: TRBD1
v_gene: TRBV7-9
j_gene: TRBJ2-3
abundance: few
CDR3aa: CASSLGTGGMDTQYF
CDR3nt: TGTGCCAGCAGCCTCGGGACAGGGGGTATGGATACGCAGTATTTT

d_gene: NA
v_gene: TRBV9
j_gene: TRBJ2-7
abundance: few
CDR3aa: CASSGARSPPYEQYF
CDR3nt: TGTGCCAGCAGCGGGGCCCGCTCCCCCCCCTACGAGCAGTACTTC

d_gene: NA
v_gene: TRBV9
j_gene: TRBJ2-1
abundance: few
CDR3aa: CASSVEPSYNEQFF
CDR3nt: TGTGCCAGCAGCGTAGAACCTAGCTACAATGAGCAGTTCTTC

d_gene: TRBD1
v_gene: TRBV19
j_gene: TRBJ1-6
abundance: NA
CDR3aa: CASSPWTGGGSPLHF
CDR3nt: TGTGCCAGTAGTCCCTGGACAGGGGGCGGTTCACCCCTCCACTTT

d_gene: TRBD2
v_gene: TRBV4-1
j_gene: TRBJ2-3
abundance: NA
CDR3aa: CASSQEPLAGLSTDTQYF
CDR3nt: TGCGCCAGCAGCCAAGAACCACTAGCGGGCCTTAGCACAGATACGCAGTATTTT

d_gene: NA
v_gene: TRBV5-1
j_gene: TRBJ2-7
abundance: few
CDR3aa: CASSQDSYLYEQYF
CDR3nt: TGCGCCAGCAGCCAGGACAGCTACCTCTACGAGCAGTACTTC

d_gene: TRBD2
v_gene: TRBV20-1
j_gene: TRBJ2-1
abundance: few
CDR3aa: CSASWGTSVYNEQFF
CDR3nt: TGCAGTGCTAGTTGGGGGACTAGCGTTTACAATGAGCAGTTCTTC

d_gene: NA
v_gene: TRBV24-1
j_gene: TRBJ2-3
abundance: few
CDR3aa: CATSEETGGTDTQYF
CDR3nt: TGTGCCACCAGTGAAGAGACAGGAGGCACAGATACGCAGTATTTT

d_gene: TRBD1
v_gene: TRBV29-1
j_gene: TRBJ2-7
abundance: NA
CDR3aa: CSVEDADRGYEQYF
CDR3nt: TGCAGCGTTGAAGACGCGGACAGGGGGTACGAGCAGTACTTC

d_gene: TRBD2
v_gene: TRBV2
j_gene: TRBJ2-7
abundance: few
CDR3aa: CASLMGTSGSQDEQYF
CDR3nt: TGTGCCAGCCTAATGGGGACTAGCGGGAGCCAAGACGAGCAGTACTTC

d_gene: TRBD1
v_gene: TRBV25-1
j_gene: TRBJ1-5
abundance: NA
CDR3aa: CASGQGFQPQHF
CDR3nt: TGTGCCAGCGGACAGGGTTTTCAGCCCCAGCATTTT

d_gene: TRBD1
v_gene: TRBV7-9
j_gene: TRBJ2-6
abundance: few
CDR3aa: CASSYGTGRPGANVLTF
CDR3nt: TGTGCCAGCAGCTATGGGACAGGGCGTCCTGGGGCCAACGTCCTGACTTTC

d_gene: TRBD2
v_gene: TRBV7-8
j_gene: TRBJ2-3
abundance: NA
CDR3aa: CASSLEAGGPDTQYF
CDR3nt: TGTGCCAGCAGCTTAGAGGCGGGAGGGCCGGATACGCAGTATTTT

d_gene: TRBD1
v_gene: TRBV6-1
j_gene: TRBJ2-7
abundance: few
CDR3aa: CASSSTWTGEFYEQYF
CDR3nt: TGTGCCAGCAGTTCTACCTGGACAGGAGAATTCTACGAGCAGTACTTC

d_gene: TRBD2
v_gene: TRBV12-3/TRBV12-4
j_gene: TRBJ2-2
abundance: NA
CDR3aa: CASYQRGSPGELFF
CDR3nt: TGTGCCAGCTACCAGCGGGGGTCCCCCGGGGAGCTGTTTTTT